A single sample gave rise to the 15 T cell receptor beta chains below, sequenced in a study of control samples from healthy donors and cancer patients. Only in-frame clones appear in the TCRdb table, and some are missing; sequencing was by immunoSEQ multiplex PCR. The data hold tens of thousands of clones, with around 89% observed a single time. Material for sequencing was blood. The receptors were gathered from a man between 50 and 59 years old in good health.

V usage is TRBV21-1 and J usage is TRBJ1-1. TRBV21-1 represents a pseudogene. This CDR3 has 17 residues. Here the CDR3 reads CASSSPGLNVGNTEAFF. The CDR3 DNA reads as TGTGCCAGCAGCTCACCGGGACTCAACGTGGGGAACACTGAAGCTTTCTTT.

This chain uses TRBV18 with TRBJ1-3; 8 nucleotides agree with TRBD1. The junction had 4 bases not matched to a gene; V was cut back by 0 bases and J by 3 bases. Germline lookup yields CDR1 KGHSH and CDR2 LQKENI. This CDR3 comprises 16 residues. DNA for the CDR3: TGTGCCAGCTCACCACCGTTTACAGGGGGTGGAAACACCATATATTTT. It is translated as CASSPPFTGGGNTIYF.

The genes are TRBV7-9 and TRBJ1-2; D unresolved. V shed 5 bases and J shed 1 base, with 11 bases lying between them. CDR1 and CDR2 (germline): SEHNR, FQNEAQ (reference sequence). The CDR3 sequence is 14 residues long. The CDR3 sequence is CASSPGPDNYGYTF. Here the CDR3 DNA reads TGTGCCAGCAGCCCCGGACCCGATAACTATGGCTACACCTTC.

A few counts support this clone. The chain carries TRBV20-1 and TRBJ2-3; a weak D match, TRBD1 (6 bases). This CDR3 contains 14 residues. Trimming cost V 5 bases and J 3 bases, with 15 bases left between them. Germline-derived CDR1 and CDR2 are DFQATT and SNEGSKA (reference sequence). The DNA for the CDR3 is TGCAGTGCTGGTGACAGGATCAGAACAGATACGCAGTATTTT. This sequence encodes CSAGDRIRTDTQYF.

The chain combines TRBV30 with TRBJ1-2; the D is unclear. Germline CDR1 GTSNPN, CDR2 SVGIG (reference sequence). The CDR3 spans 12 residues. V lost 0 bases and J lost 8, with 10 bases in between. CDR3 protein: CAWSVWGGGYTF. The CDR3 DNA reads TGTGCCTGGAGTGTATGGGGAGGGGGCTACACCTTC.

V and J are TRBV2 and TRBJ2-1, with 9 bases lining up with TRBD2. Germline V gene data show CDR1 as SNHLY and CDR2 as FYNNEI. This CDR3 spans 17 amino acids. After removal of 6 bases from V and 0 bases from J, the junction contained 9 bases not matched to a gene. CDR3 loop: CASRRGSGGSSYNEQFF. The DNA for the CDR3 is TGTGCCAGCAGGAGAGGTAGCGGGGGAAGCTCCTACAATGAGCAGTTCTTC.

The rearrangement links TRBV5-4 to TRBJ2-2; TRBD1 matches 7 bases. Germline CDR1 SGHNT, CDR2 YYREEE (reference sequence). The junction had 14 bases not matched to a gene; V was cut back by 4 bases and J by 5 bases. The CDR3 length is 17 residues. The CDR3, as DNA: TGTGCCAGCAGCGGATTTTCCGGGACAGAAAAGACCGGGGAGCTGTTTTTT. It encodes CASSGFSGTEKTGELFF.

The chain employs TRBV5-4 and TRBJ1-6, with D perhaps TRBD1 (5 bases). Trimming cost V 2 bases and J 10 bases, with 13 bases left between them. This CDR3 has 14 residues. Germline V gives CDR1 SGHNT, CDR2 YYREEE (reference sequence). The CDR3 DNA is TGTGCCAGCAGCTTCGTAGGGGTACACTCACCCCTCCACTTT. Amino acids: CASSFVGVHSPLHF.

This rearrangement joins TRBV5-1 to TRBJ2-1; 10 bases map to TRBD2. This CDR3 has 17 amino acids. Germline V gene data show CDR1 as SGHRS and CDR2 as YFSETQ. Unmatched junction bases numbered 7, after V lost 4 bases and J lost 0 bases. The CDR3 protein is CASSPERGGYSYNEQFF. In DNA form, the CDR3 reads TGCGCCAGCAGCCCGGAGCGGGGGGGGTACTCCTACAATGAGCAGTTCTTC. Using reference TRBV5-1 and TRBJ2-1 for the parts outside the CDR3, the full variable domain is KAGVTQTPRYLIKTRGQQVTLSCSPISGHRSVSWYQQTPGQGLQFLFEYFSETQRNKGNFPGRFSGRQFSNSRSEMNVSTLELGDSALYLCASSPERGGYSYNEQFFGPGTRLTVL.

The chain couples TRBV6-2 or TRBV6-3 to TRBJ2-2; 8 nucleotides match TRBD2. The germline V gene encodes CDR1 MNHEY and CDR2 SVGEGT. The CDR3 is made up of 15 amino acids. The V and J ends lost 4 bases and 6 bases, in that order; junction bases with no gene match: 7. The CDR3 region has the DNA TGTGCCAGCAGTTGGGGGACTAGTTTCCCCGGGGAGCTGTTTTTT. It translates to CASSWGTSFPGELFF.

The rearrangement joins TRBV13 to TRBJ2-7; D is ambiguous. Trimming removed 1 base at V and 6 bases at J, with 4 bases between. Germline CDR1 and CDR2: PRHDT and FYEKMQ (reference sequence). The CDR3 is 11 amino acids. The CDR3 loop reads CASSLAGEQYF. For the CDR3, the DNA is TGTGCCAGCAGCTTAGCGGGCGAGCAGTACTTC.

This clone turned up a few times. This sample includes further DNA sequences coding for the same CDR3. J is TRBJ1-5 and V is TRBV3-1 (or the pseudogene TRBV3-2); D is undetermined. The CDR3 has 12 amino acids. Trimming cost V 1 base and J 7 bases, with 5 bases left between them. Per germline, CDR1 LGHDT and CDR2 YNNKEL (reference sequence). CDR3 sequence (DNA): TGTGCCAGCAGCCAAGGAGAGCAGCCCCAGCATTTT. It yields the protein CASSQGEQPQHF.

The CDR3 DNA reads as TGTGCCAGCAGCAAAGACTCTACTAACAATCAGCCCCAGCATTTT. The encoded protein is CASSKDSTNNQPQHF. The chain uses TRBV5-5 and TRBJ1-5; no definite D call. This CDR3 has 15 residues. Germline values: CDR1 SGHKS, CDR2 YYEKEE (reference sequence). The V gene lost 4 bases and the J gene lost 3 bases, with 14 bases spanning the gap.

This clone appeared once. CDR3: CASSSRERGPYEQYF. Written as DNA, the CDR3 is TGTGCCAGCAGCTCACGGGAGCGGGGACCTTACGAGCAGTACTTC. This rearrangement joins TRBV6-5 to TRBJ2-7, with 7 positions matching TRBD2. There are 15 residues in the CDR3. J gave up 4 bases and V 6 bases, and 12 bases lay outside the gene matches. Germline V lookup: CDR1 MNHEY, CDR2 SVGAGI.

The chain links TRBV3-1 (or the pseudogene TRBV3-2) to TRBJ1-4, with a tentative D call TRBD1 (5 bases). The CDR3 covers 15 residues. V dropped 1 base and J dropped 4 bases, with 10 bases sitting between them. Germline CDR1 LGHDT, CDR2 YNNKEL (reference sequence). As DNA, the CDR3 is TGTGCCAGCAGCCAAGTTGCGCAGGGTAATGAAAAACTGTTTTTT. Amino acids: CASSQVAQGNEKLFF.